The 21 T cell receptor gamma chains given below trace back to one sample, sequenced in a study of Vδ1+ human thymocytes (dated by TCRdb to the late 2010s). Their specific antigens are unknown. The instrument was an Illumina MiSeq. RNA extraction was performed with the RNeasy mini kit, and reverse transcription was done with Superscript III. Multiplex PCR was used to generate CDR3 amplicons, with pooled V-gene forward primers and a constant-region reverse primer carrying Illumina adaptor overhangs. TCRdb reran clone calling on the public reads with CATT; rows sharing one DNA sequence were then combined. Present in this sample are about 27,000 gamma-chain clones, around 18% of which were seen just once. The ten largest make up less than 2% of the sample. General conclusions and limits of the study: In contrast to oligoclonal peripheral blood repertoires, thymic TRG and TRD repertoires appeared to be highly polyclonal with Gaussian CDR3 length distributions.

The material sequenced was Vdelta1+ gamma-delta thymocytes from the thymus. The cell subset or site label on this specimen signifies: FACS-sorted CD3+ TCRalphabeta- TCRVdelta1+ TCRVdelta2- thymocytes. The receptors stem from a boy less than two years old who had congenital heart surgery.

Only a few counts were recorded for this clone. The rearrangement uses TRGV9 and TRGJ1 or TRGJ2. In germline, CDR1 is GITISATS, CDR2 ISYDGTV (reference sequence). After removal of 0 bases from V and 3 bases from J, the junction contained 5 bases not matched to a gene. The CDR3 loop spans 14 amino acids. CDR3 residues: CALWEVPCYYKKLF. The CDR3 coding sequence is TGTGCCTTGTGGGAGGTGCCGTGTTATTATAAGAAACTCTTT.

A remark on this clone: Other DNA sequences from this sample encode an identical CDR3 as well. This chain links TRGV3 with TRGJP. The CDR3 covers 14 residues. Germline V gene data show CDR1 as VTNTFY and CDR2 as YDVSTARD (reference sequence). Trimming removed 5 bases from V and 9 bases from J; junction bases left unmatched: 4. The CDR3 sequence: CATWGRLGKKIKVF. As DNA, the CDR3 is TGTGCCACCTGGGGGAGGTTGGGCAAAAAAATCAAGGTATTT.

As to this clone: This sample includes further DNA sequences coding for the same CDR3. The J gene is TRGJ1 or TRGJ2, the V gene TRGV9. The germline gives CDR1 GITISATS, CDR2 ISYDGTV (reference sequence). The V gene end was trimmed by 3 bases and the J gene end by 12 bases; junction bases not matched to a gene: 11. The CDR3 totals 12 residues. CDR3 amino acids: CALWETRGRKLF. The CDR3 DNA sequence: TGTGCCTTGTGGGAGACCCGAGGGAGGAAACTCTTT.

Only a few counts were recorded for this clone. V and J are TRGV9 and TRGJP1. The germline V gene has CDR1 GITISATS and CDR2 ISYDGTV (reference sequence). V lost 2 bases and J lost 4; bases outside the gene matches: 7. The CDR3 totals 15 residues. CDR3 sequence reads: CALWEGTFTGWFKIF. Here the CDR3 DNA reads TGTGCCTTGTGGGAGGGGACCTTCACTGGTTGGTTCAAGATATTT.

This clone was observed a single time. The V and J genes are TRGV4 and TRGJ1 or TRGJ2. The V gene end was trimmed by 5 bases and the J gene end by 1 base; junction bases not matched to a gene: 14. The CDR3 covers 16 residues. Per the germline V gene, CDR1 is EGSTGY and CDR2 is YDSYTSSV. The CDR3 here is CATWGGPRPNYYKKLF. The CDR3 coding sequence is TGTGCCACCTGGGGCGGACCAAGACCTAATTATTATAAGAAACTCTTT.

This clone has only a few counts. The same CDR3 arises from other DNA sequences in this sample as well. The chain carries TRGV3 and TRGJ1 or TRGJ2. The germline CDR1 and CDR2 sequences are VTNTFY and YDVSTARD (reference sequence). V dropped 0 bases and J dropped 3; count of bases not matched to a gene: 5. The CDR3 runs to 14 residues. CDR3 sequence (DNA): TGTGCCACCTGGGACAGGCTCCGTTATTATAAGAAACTCTTT. This translates into CATWDRLRYYKKLF.

The V and J genes are TRGV9 and TRGJ1 or TRGJ2. The CDR3 has 12 amino acids. Germline trimming cut 3 bases from V and 12 bases from J; bases unmatched to any gene: 11. CDR1 GITISATS and CDR2 ISYDGTV come from the germline V gene (reference sequence). CDR3 in DNA: TGTGCCTTGTGGGAGCTGGCCTATTGGAAACTCTTT. Translation gives CALWELAYWKLF.

In the case of this clone: One base separates it from a far larger clone, so it is likely a read error. The V call is TRGV9, the J call TRGJ1 or TRGJ2. The CDR3 has 12 amino acids. Germline lookup yields CDR1 GITISATS and CDR2 ISYDGTV (reference sequence). This chain's CDR3 is CALWEDYYEKLF. CDR3 sequence (DNA): TGTGCCTTGTGGGAGGATTATTATGAGAAACTCTTT.

The chain combines TRGV9 with TRGJP. CDR3 length equals 17 residues. CDR1 GITISATS and CDR2 ISYDGTV come from the germline V gene (reference sequence). V lost 3 bases and J lost 4; bases outside the gene matches: 6. The CDR3 nucleotides read TGTGCCTTGTGGGAGCGACCTCAAGAGTTGGGCAAAAAAATCAAGGTATTT. This codes for CALWERPQELGKKIKVF.

This clone rates as medium-sized. V is TRGV8 and J is TRGJ1 or TRGJ2. The V and J ends lost 3 bases and 7 bases, in that order; junction bases with no gene match: 3. CDR1 is VENAVY, CDR2 YDSYNSRV, per germline. CDR3 length equals 11 residues. DNA for the CDR3: TGTGCCACCTGGGATGTCTATAAGAAACTCTTT. Encoded protein: CATWDVYKKLF.

The genes are TRGV2 and TRGJ1 or TRGJ2. Per germline, CDR1 EGSNGY and CDR2 YDSYNSKV. Unmatched junction bases numbered 14, after V lost 4 bases and J lost 5 bases. This CDR3 region has 15 residues. In nucleotides, the CDR3 is TGTGCCACCTGGGAGGGGTCCTTTATTAATTATAAGAAACTCTTT. Translating gives CATWEGSFINYKKLF.

This clone was detected a few times. This may come from a read error, since a much larger clone is one base off. Other DNA sequences of this sample code for an identical CDR3. The V and J genes are TRGV9 and TRGJ1 or TRGJ2. In germline, CDR1 is GITISATS, CDR2 ISYDGTV (reference sequence). The CDR3 is made up of 13 amino acids. V lost 4 bases to trimming and J lost 0 bases; unmatched junction nucleotides: 3. The DNA of the CDR3 is TGTGCCTTGTGGGATGCGAATTATTATAAGAAACTCTTT. It codes for CALWDANYYKKLF.

For this clone: A read error may explain this, as a much larger clone is one base away. Other DNA sequences in this sample translate to the same CDR3. The chain joins TRGV3 to TRGJ1 or TRGJ2. V lost 1 base and J lost 1; bases outside the gene matches: 4. This CDR3 is built from 14 residues. Germline V gene sequence: CDR1 VTNTFY, CDR2 YDVSTARD (reference sequence). CDR3 sequence: CATWDSPNYYKKLF. CDR3 DNA: TGTGCCACCTGGGACAGTCCAAATTATTATAAGAAACTCTTT.

This clone has only a few counts. This chain joins TRGV4 and TRGJ1 or TRGJ2. V shed 0 bases, J shed 4 bases, and the junction held 6 bases outside the gene matches. The CDR3 runs 14 residues. Germline CDR1 reads EGSTGY; CDR2 reads YDSYTSSV. The CDR3 DNA reads as TGTGCCACCTGGGATGGGCGAGAATATTATAAGAAACTCTTT. It encodes CATWDGREYYKKLF.

This clone was counted between two and nine times. The chain joins TRGV5 to TRGJP2. The CDR3 totals 13 residues. V lost 3 bases and J lost 6; bases outside the gene matches: 4. Germline loops: CDR1 VINAFY, CDR2 YDVSNSKD. CDR3 protein: CATWDGRDWIKTF. CDR3 bases: TGTGCCACCTGGGACGGCCGTGATTGGATCAAGACGTTT.

The rearrangement links TRGV2 to TRGJP2. This CDR3 is 16 amino acids long. Looked up from germline, CDR1 is EGSNGY and CDR2 is YDSYNSKV. The V and J ends lost 0 bases and 2 bases, in that order; junction bases with no gene match: 6. The CDR3: CATWDGRLSSDWIKTF. As DNA, the CDR3 is TGTGCCACCTGGGACGGGCGGCTGAGTAGTGATTGGATCAAGACGTTT.

This clone has a handful of counts. V and J are TRGV2 and TRGJ1 or TRGJ2. Germline-derived CDR1 and CDR2 are EGSNGY and YDSYNSKV. Trimming took 6 bases from V and 8 from J; bases not matched to a gene: 4. The CDR3 sequence is 10 residues long. The CDR3 nucleotides are TGTGCCACCTGGTTTGATAAGAAACTCTTT. Translated, it gives CATWFDKKLF.

The V and J genes are TRGV5 and TRGJ1 or TRGJ2. Looked up from germline, CDR1 is VINAFY and CDR2 is YDVSNSKD. The CDR3 spans 12 residues. The V segment lost 8 bases and the J segment 0 bases; nucleotides outside the gene matches: 4. The CDR3 region is CATFSNYYKKLF. CDR3 coding DNA: TGTGCCACCTTCTCGAATTATTATAAGAAACTCTTT.

This chain connects TRGV2 to TRGJ1 or TRGJ2. After removal of 2 bases from V and 5 bases from J, the junction contained 3 bases not matched to a gene. CDR3 length equals 12 residues. The germline V gene encodes CDR1 EGSNGY and CDR2 YDSYNSKV. Written as DNA, the CDR3 is TGTGCCACCTGGGACGACGATTATAAGAAACTCTTT. Encoded protein: CATWDDDYKKLF.

V usage is TRGV9 and J usage is TRGJP1. V was pared by 2 bases and J by 4 bases, with 1 base of the junction left unmatched. The CDR3 contains 13 residues. Germline V gene data show CDR1 as GITISATS and CDR2 as ISYDGTV (reference sequence). Written as DNA, the CDR3 is TGTGCCTTGTGGGAGGGCACTGGTTGGTTCAAGATATTT. It specifies CALWEGTGWFKIF.

A few counts support this clone. This sequence joins TRGV2 and TRGJ1 or TRGJ2. After removal of 0 bases from V and 9 bases from J, the junction contained 11 bases not matched to a gene. Germline lookup yields CDR1 EGSNGY and CDR2 YDSYNSKV. This CDR3 has 14 residues. In DNA form, the CDR3 reads TGTGCCACCTGGGACGGGCCGTGGTGTGTTAAGAAACTCTTT. Translating gives CATWDGPWCVKKLF.